This TCR beta chain was sequenced in a study of shared clonotypes between healthy human individuals. Study results and caveats: Limited genetic and exposure-history diversity came from having few donors.

With regard to this clone: The antigen is unknown.

Method: immunoSEQ multiplex PCR; TCRdb's copy keeps in-frame clones and lacks some. The sample includes under 2.5 million clones, about nine tenths seen only once; the top ten take around 0.35%. The CDR3 has 15 amino acids. CDR1 is SGHRS and CDR2 is YFSETQ in the germline V gene. The germline V and J ends were trimmed by 2 bases and 7 bases, with 18 bases remaining between them. The chain links TRBV5-1 to TRBJ1-1; D ambiguous. Sequenced input: naive CD4+ T cells from PBMCs. The subset is: CD45RA+ positively selected. This sequence was found in a man aged 18 to 29 in good health. Some clones in this sample may be carry-over from other donors' samples. CDR3 sequence (DNA): TGCGCCAGCAGCTTTACCGAAACCGGGCGGGTTGAAGCTTTCTTT. Translating it yields CASSFTETGRVEAFF.